This is a list of T cell receptor beta chains from one sample in a study of T cells in Graves' hyperthyroidism and ophthalmopathy. MiXCR was run by TCRdb on the multiplex PCR reads, yielding one entry per CDR3 protein. The sample consists of hundreds of thousands of distinct CDR3 sequences, approximately 14% of them appearing once. Sequenced input: blood. The receptors derive from a woman aged 18-29 years with Graves' hyperthyroidism. CDR3s include the opening cysteine and the closing phenylalanine or tryptophan. The order of the fields is CDR3 length, J gene, V gene, clone size, D gene, CDR3 protein, CDR3 DNA. The D gene is left open where the match is weak. Some rows mark clone size as missing; the rest say once, few, many or name a class of expanded clone.

len: 13; j_gene: TRBJ2-5; v_gene: TRBV19; abundance: few; d_gene: NA; CDR3aa: CASRRQGEETQYF; CDR3nt: TGTGCCAGTAGGCGGCAGGGCGAAGAGACCCAGTACTTC
len: 16; j_gene: TRBJ1-6; v_gene: TRBV9; abundance: few; d_gene: TRBD1; CDR3aa: CASSSQRTGDNSPLHF; CDR3nt: TGTGCCAGCAGCTCTCAACGGACAGGAGATAATTCACCCCTCCACTTT
len: 17; j_gene: TRBJ2-1; v_gene: TRBV19; abundance: NA; d_gene: NA; CDR3aa: CASSMDLRLRSYNEQFF; CDR3nt: TGTGCCAGTAGTATGGACCTCCGGTTGCGCTCCTACAATGAGCAGTTCTTC
len: 13; j_gene: TRBJ2-5; v_gene: TRBV20-1; abundance: few; d_gene: TRBD1; CDR3aa: CSARPGTGETQYF; CDR3nt: TGCAGTGCTAGACCCGGGACAGGGGAGACCCAGTACTTC
len: 16; j_gene: TRBJ2-1; v_gene: TRBV5-1; abundance: NA; d_gene: NA; CDR3aa: CASSLGSISSYNEQFF; CDR3nt: TGCGCCAGCAGCTTGGGATCCATCAGCTCCTACAATGAGCAGTTCTTC
len: 15; j_gene: TRBJ1-1; v_gene: TRBV5-1; abundance: few; d_gene: NA; CDR3aa: CASSPRDPLNTEAFF; CDR3nt: TGCGCCAGCAGCCCAAGGGACCCTCTGAACACTGAAGCTTTCTTT
len: 16; j_gene: TRBJ2-1; v_gene: TRBV6-2/TRBV6-3; abundance: few; d_gene: NA; CDR3aa: CATHLVGSSSYNEQFF; CDR3nt: TGTGCCACCCACTTAGTAGGTTCGAGCTCCTACAATGAGCAGTTCTTC
len: 14; j_gene: TRBJ1-5; v_gene: TRBV2; abundance: many; d_gene: NA; CDR3aa: CASSEAWGLQPQHF; CDR3nt: TGTGCCAGCAGTGAGGCTTGGGGGCTTCAGCCCCAGCATTTT
len: 16; j_gene: TRBJ2-7; v_gene: TRBV4-1; abundance: NA; d_gene: NA; CDR3aa: CASSQDNARIIYEQYF; CDR3nt: TGCGCCAGCAGCCAAGATAATGCCAGGATAATCTACGAGCAGTACTTC
len: 13; j_gene: TRBJ2-7; v_gene: TRBV6-1; abundance: many; d_gene: NA; CDR3aa: CASTRRDLYEQYF; CDR3nt: TGTGCCAGCACACGCCGGGACTTATACGAGCAGTACTTC
len: 16; j_gene: TRBJ1-2; v_gene: TRBV6-5; abundance: NA; d_gene: NA; CDR3aa: CASSYSPTQAHYGYTF; CDR3nt: TGTGCCAGCAGTTACTCTCCCACGCAGGCTCACTATGGCTACACCTTC
len: 18; j_gene: TRBJ1-5; v_gene: TRBV7-2; abundance: many; d_gene: TRBD1; CDR3aa: CASSLLPTTTGVRQPQHF; CDR3nt: TGTGCCAGCAGCTTACTCCCGACAACAACAGGGGTTCGCCAGCCCCAGCATTTT
len: 14; j_gene: TRBJ1-6; v_gene: TRBV6-1; abundance: few; d_gene: NA; CDR3aa: CASSRDTQDSPLHF; CDR3nt: TGTGCCAGCAGTCGGGACACCCAGGATTCACCCCTCCACTTT
len: 14; j_gene: TRBJ2-5; v_gene: TRBV18; abundance: many; d_gene: NA; CDR3aa: CASSGRLGLETQYF; CDR3nt: TGTGCCAGCTCAGGGAGGCTCGGCTTGGAGACCCAGTACTTC
len: 18; j_gene: TRBJ2-7; v_gene: TRBV12-3/TRBV12-4; abundance: many; d_gene: TRBD2; CDR3aa: CASSLALSGRALSYEQYF; CDR3nt: TGTGCCAGCAGTTTAGCTTTGAGCGGGAGGGCTCTCTCCTACGAGCAGTACTTC
len: 16; j_gene: TRBJ2-2; v_gene: TRBV5-4; abundance: few; d_gene: TRBD1; CDR3aa: CASSAGQGAFTGELFF; CDR3nt: TGTGCCAGCAGCGCCGGACAGGGGGCGTTCACCGGGGAGCTGTTTTTT
len: 17; j_gene: TRBJ2-3; v_gene: TRBV19; abundance: few; d_gene: TRBD2; CDR3aa: CASSISRAGGGADTQYF; CDR3nt: TGTGCCAGTAGTATCAGTAGAGCGGGAGGAGGGGCAGATACGCAGTATTTT
len: 16; j_gene: TRBJ1-2; v_gene: TRBV29-1; abundance: few; d_gene: NA; CDR3aa: CSVDLGQWEKVYGYTF; CDR3nt: TGCAGCGTTGATTTAGGTCAGTGGGAAAAGGTCTATGGCTACACCTTC
len: 14; j_gene: TRBJ1-6; v_gene: TRBV13; abundance: many; d_gene: NA; CDR3aa: CASSLARGNSPLHF; CDR3nt: TGTGCCAGCAGCTTAGCGAGGGGAAATTCACCCCTCCACTTT
len: 11; j_gene: TRBJ1-1; v_gene: TRBV29-1; abundance: few; d_gene: NA; CDR3aa: CSVRTGTEAFF; CDR3nt: TGCAGCGTTAGAACCGGGACAGAAGCTTTCTTT
len: 15; j_gene: TRBJ1-1; v_gene: TRBV9; abundance: NA; d_gene: NA; CDR3aa: CASSPPGSLNTEAFF; CDR3nt: TGTGCCAGCAGCCCCCCGGGCAGTCTGAACACTGAAGCTTTCTTT
len: 14; j_gene: TRBJ2-3; v_gene: TRBV4-1; abundance: NA; d_gene: NA; CDR3aa: CASSHSTVADTQYF; CDR3nt: TGCGCCAGCAGCCACTCAACGGTGGCTGATACGCAGTATTTT
len: 16; j_gene: TRBJ2-1; v_gene: TRBV7-3; abundance: NA; d_gene: NA; CDR3aa: CASSLSGTGAYNEQFF; CDR3nt: TGTGCCAGCAGCTTAAGTGGGACCGGAGCGTACAATGAGCAGTTCTTC
len: 18; j_gene: TRBJ2-5; v_gene: TRBV12-3/TRBV12-4; abundance: many; d_gene: NA; CDR3aa: CASSSSIGRPQAQETQYF; CDR3nt: TGTGCCAGCAGTTCCTCCATAGGGAGGCCCCAGGCCCAAGAGACCCAGTACTTC
len: 14; j_gene: TRBJ1-1; v_gene: TRBV2; abundance: many; d_gene: NA; CDR3aa: CASSGALGNTEAFF; CDR3nt: TGTGCCAGCAGTGGTGCCTTGGGAAACACTGAAGCTTTCTTT
len: 15; j_gene: TRBJ1-4; v_gene: TRBV6-1; abundance: few; d_gene: NA; CDR3aa: CASSYSALAGEKLFF; CDR3nt: TGTGCCAGCAGCTATTCGGCCTTGGCGGGAGAAAAACTGTTTTTT